These T cell receptor beta chains were read from a single sample in a study of early T cells in non-severe SARS-CoV-2 infection. MiXCR was run by TCRdb on the 5' RACE reads, yielding one entry per CDR3 protein. Of some 83,000 distinct CDR3 sequences listed, roughly 10% are singletons. Sample: whole blood, taken at baseline. The receptors shown here come from an adult who was a healthcare worker with PCR-confirmed SARS-CoV-2 infection or an uninfected control (not recorded which). Both conserved end residues are part of each CDR3. The D gene is left open where the match is weak. The listing skips clone size in some rows; elsewhere it reads once, few, many or a size class.

D	V	J	size	CDR3	DNA
TRBD2	TRBV20-1	TRBJ2-5	.	CSASLGGLAVQETQYF	TGCAGTGCTAGCTTGGGGGGACTAGCGGTTCAAGAGACCCAGTACTTC
TRBD1	TRBV6-1	TRBJ1-1	.	CASKIMGTGAEAFF	TGTGCCAGCAAAATAATGGGGACAGGGGCTGAAGCTTTCTTT
TRBD2	TRBV20-1	TRBJ2-7	few	CSARAGVLHEQYF	TGCAGTGCTAGGGCGGGAGTTCTCCACGAGCAGTACTTC
.	TRBV11-2	TRBJ2-2	few	CASSLGSAGELFF	TGTGCCAGCAGCTTAGGGTCGGCCGGGGAGCTGTTTTTT
TRBD1	TRBV7-2	TRBJ2-1	few	CASSAWTGAYNEQFF	TGTGCCAGCAGCGCCTGGACAGGGGCCTACAATGAGCAGTTCTTC
.	TRBV18	TRBJ2-2	.	CASSPSVELFF	TGTGCCAGCTCACCGTCTGTGGAGCTGTTTTTT
TRBD1	TRBV12-3/TRBV12-4	TRBJ1-5	.	CASSSPSGQGNQPQHF	TGTGCCAGCAGTTCGCCTTCGGGACAGGGTAATCAGCCCCAGCATTTT
.	TRBV20-1	TRBJ2-7	many	CSAHELGGLAYEQYF	TGCAGTGCCCACGAGCTCGGGGGACTCGCCTACGAGCAGTACTTC
TRBD1	TRBV14	TRBJ1-4	many	CASSHEDRENEKLFF	TGTGCCAGCAGCCATGAAGACAGGGAGAATGAAAAACTGTTTTTT
TRBD1	TRBV19	TRBJ1-5	.	CASTGGARAQPQHF	TGTGCCAGTACAGGGGGCGCCAGGGCCCAGCCCCAGCATTTT
.	TRBV5-1	TRBJ2-5	few	CASSIRLGRETQYF	TGCGCCAGCAGCATCCGACTAGGGCGGGAGACCCAGTACTTC
.	TRBV5-1	TRBJ2-2	many	CASSFATTNTGELFF	TGCGCCAGCAGCTTCGCCACGACGAACACCGGGGAGCTGTTTTTT
TRBD2	TRBV14	TRBJ2-5	.	CASSHIAGGQETQYF	TGTGCCAGCAGCCACATAGCGGGAGGTCAAGAGACCCAGTACTTC
.	TRBV6-1	TRBJ1-1	.	CASKQAVLMNTEAFF	TGTGCCAGCAAGCAGGCCGTCCTTATGAACACTGAAGCTTTCTTT
TRBD2	TRBV20-1	TRBJ2-3	many	CSAIQGLAGAVGQYF	TGCAGTGCCATCCAGGGACTAGCGGGAGCCGTCGGGCAGTATTTT
TRBD1	TRBV27	TRBJ1-1	.	CASRTPGTGPWGTEAFF	TGTGCCAGCAGGACTCCCGGGACAGGGCCCTGGGGCACTGAAGCTTTCTTT
TRBD2	TRBV30	TRBJ2-3	.	CAWKRTSGRADTQYF	TGTGCCTGGAAACGGACTAGCGGGAGGGCAGATACGCAGTATTTT
.	TRBV11-3	TRBJ2-6	few	CAGTLKDVANVLTF	TGTGCCGGAACACTTAAGGATGTTGCCAACGTCCTGACTTTC
.	TRBV5-1	TRBJ1-6	.	CASSLRVGRNNSPLHF	TGCGCCAGCAGCTTGAGGGTCGGGCGGAATAATTCACCCCTCCACTTT
.	TRBV5-1	TRBJ2-3	.	CASSSGARRDTDTQYF	TGCGCCAGCAGCTCGGGGGCCCGAAGGGACACAGATACGCAGTATTTT
.	TRBV12-3/TRBV12-4	TRBJ1-3	.	CASSLSGTGNTIYF	TGTGCCAGCAGTTTGTCTGGGACTGGAAACACCATATATTTT
TRBD2	TRBV20-1	TRBJ2-7	few	CSADPGLDFYEQYF	TGCAGTGCCGACCCCGGACTAGACTTCTACGAGCAGTACTTC
.	TRBV6-1	TRBJ2-3	.	CASRTPQGLGTDTQYF	TGTGCCAGCAGGACCCCACAGGGTCTAGGCACAGATACGCAGTATTTT
TRBD2	TRBV12-3/TRBV12-4	TRBJ2-1	many	CASSLALGLAGSYNEQFF	TGTGCCAGCAGTTTAGCCCTAGGACTAGCGGGTTCCTACAATGAGCAGTTCTTC
TRBD2	TRBV6-5	TRBJ2-7	.	CASRGTSGTYEQYF	TGTGCCAGCAGAGGGACTAGCGGTACCTACGAGCAGTACTTC
.	TRBV20-1	TRBJ2-3	many	CSASGSIVGNLERTQYF	TGCAGTGCTAGTGGCTCCATCGTGGGGAACCTTGAGCGTACGCAGTATTTT